The 19 T cell receptor beta chains reported below all come from one sample, sequenced in a study of T cell responses to AZD1222 COVID-19 vaccine. Measured with immunoSEQ multiplex PCR; TCRdb has only the in-frame clones, and not every one. Of 85,000 to 130,000 clones in the sample, 90% are singletons; the top ten hold roughly 8%. The input for sequencing was peripheral blood, taken 28 days after the second AZD1222 dose. Receptor source: an adult who received the AZD1222 COVID-19 vaccine.

This clone was seen ten or more times. This rearrangement joins TRBV7-9 to TRBJ1-1; D ambiguous. The CDR3 is 15 residues long. V lost 5 bases and J 0 bases, leaving 13 bases between the germline ends. Germline CDR1 reads SEHNR; CDR2 reads FQNEAQ (reference sequence). CDR3 DNA sequence: TGTGCCAGCAGCCGGCCAGGAGGGATGAACACTGAAGCTTTCTTT. This translates into CASSRPGGMNTEAFF.

This clone was recorded only once. DNA for the CDR3: TGTGCCAGCAGTCTATCCGGGACAGGTGTTAGAGATACGCAGTATTTT. Encoded protein: CASSLSGTGVRDTQYF. The chain joins TRBV7-9 to TRBJ2-3; 8 bases fit TRBD1. Germline lookup yields CDR1 SEHNR and CDR2 FQNEAQ (reference sequence). V dropped 6 bases and J dropped 5; count of bases not matched to a gene: 13. The CDR3 is made up of 16 amino acids.

This clone was recorded only once. This chain links TRBV2 with TRBJ2-3, with TRBD2 identical over 10 bases. The V gene end was trimmed by 4 bases and the J gene end by 2 bases; junction bases not matched to a gene: 3. Germline V gives CDR1 SNHLY, CDR2 FYNNEI. The CDR3 has 15 residues. The CDR3 region has the DNA TGTGCCAGCAGTGTTACTAGCGGGGACACAGATACGCAGTATTTT. Translation gives CASSVTSGDTDTQYF. Variable domain in full (rest from reference TRBV2 and TRBJ2-3): EPEVTQTPSHQVTQMGQEVILRCVPISNHLYFYWYRQILGQKVEFLVSFYNNEISEKSEIFDDQFSVERPDGSNFTLKIRSTKLEDSAMYFCASSVTSGDTDTQYFGPGTRLTVL.

J is TRBJ1-1 and V is TRBV9; the D gene is possibly TRBD1 (6 bases). The length of the CDR3 is 13 residues. Between the trimmed V and J ends, which lost 0 bases and 11 bases, there was a span of 14 bases. Germline CDR1 is SGDLS and CDR2 is YYNGEE. CDR3 region: CASSVERGSDAFF. DNA of the CDR3: TGTGCCAGCAGCGTAGAAAGGGGGAGTGACGCTTTCTTT.

The V and J genes are TRBV27 and TRBJ1-1; possibly TRBD1 for D (6 bases). Looked up from germline, CDR1 is MNHEY and CDR2 is SMNVEV (reference sequence). The V gene lost 0 bases and the J gene lost 10 bases, with 18 bases spanning the gap. The CDR3 totals 15 residues. The CDR3 is CASSLSQTLTGRAFF. CDR3 in DNA: TGTGCCAGCAGTTTATCCCAAACCCTAACAGGGAGAGCTTTCTTT.

The V call is TRBV14, the J call TRBJ2-7; 8 positions match TRBD1. Unmatched junction bases numbered 6, after V lost 4 bases and J lost 4 bases. The germline CDR1 and CDR2 sequences are SGHDN and FVKESK. The CDR3 is made up of 14 amino acids. Here the CDR3 DNA reads TGTGCCAGCAGCCCCCGGACAGGGTCATACGAGCAGTACTTC. Residues: CASSPRTGSYEQYF.

This clone was recorded a few times. The chain carries TRBV4-3 and TRBJ1-6; 8 nucleotides agree with TRBD1. The trim removed 0 bases at V and 7 bases at J, leaving 8 bases unmatched. The CDR3 consists of 17 residues. The germline V gene has CDR1 LGHNA and CDR2 YSLEER. As DNA, the CDR3 is TGCGCCAGCAGCCAAGATTTAGAATGGACAGGGAATTCACCCCTCCACTTT. It codes for CASSQDLEWTGNSPLHF.

The chain carries TRBV5-6 and TRBJ1-1, with a possible D match to TRBD1 (6 bases). Trimming pared 4 bases from V and 11 bases from J, leaving 18 bases between. Germline assignment: CDR1 SGHDT and CDR2 YYEEEE. CDR3 length: 13 residues. The CDR3 is CASSLQGELGAFF. In DNA, the CDR3 is TGTGCCAGCAGCCTACAGGGTGAACTGGGGGCTTTCTTT. Using reference TRBV5-6 and TRBJ1-1 for the parts outside the CDR3, the full variable domain is DAGVTQSPTHLIKTRGQQVTLRCSPKSGHDTVSWYQQALGQGPQFIFQYYEEEERQRGNFPDRFSGHQFPNYSSELNVNALLLGDSALYLCASSLQGELGAFFGQGTRLTVV.

This clone showed up many times. This sequence joins TRBV6-4 and TRBJ1-1; D not certain. This CDR3 comprises 13 residues. Trimming took off 3 bases at V and 5 bases at J, with 10 bases between the two ends. CDR1 MRHNA and CDR2 SNTAGT come from the germline V gene. Here the CDR3 DNA reads TGTGCCAGCAGTGAAACCCCCGAAACTGAAGCTTTCTTT. Translation gives CASSETPETEAFF.

This clone was seen only once. The chain links TRBV9 to TRBJ2-3; TRBD2 matches 12 bases. The CDR3 sequence is 16 residues long. Germline CDR1 is SGDLS and CDR2 is YYNGEE. Trimming took 3 bases from V and 6 from J; bases not matched to a gene: 8. The CDR3 protein is CASSARLAGGSDTQYF. Here the CDR3 DNA reads TGTGCCAGCAGCGCCCGGCTAGCGGGGGGGTCTGATACGCAGTATTTT. The full variable domain, with the rest looked up from reference TRBV9 and TRBJ2-3, is DSGVTQTPKHLITATGQRVTLRCSPRSGDLSVYWYQQSLDQGLQFLIQYYNGEERAKGNILERFSAQQFPDLHSELNLSSLELGDSALYFCASSARLAGGSDTQYFGPGTRLTVL.

A note on this clone: The limits of the CDR3 on the DNA are not certain, so only TCRdb's listed CDR3 is given. V gene TRBV19 combines with J gene TRBJ1-2; the table assigns TRBD1, which was not confirmed against the DNA. Germline CDR1 is LNHDA and CDR2 is SQIVND (reference sequence). The CDR3 adds up to 14 amino acids, both ends counted. CDR3 region: CASTSGRGTHGYTF.

The chain is built from TRBV7-3 and TRBJ2-1; 10 positions match TRBD2. The V gene end was trimmed by 4 bases and the J gene end by 3 bases; junction bases not matched to a gene: 3. Germline CDR1 and CDR2: SGHTA and FQGTGA. The CDR3 is 15 residues long. The DNA for the CDR3 is TGTGCCAGCAGCTATAGCGGGGGGAACTACAATGAGCAGTTCTTC. It specifies CASSYSGGNYNEQFF.

V and J are TRBV7-6 and TRBJ2-7, with D perhaps TRBD1 (6 bases). Per the germline V gene, CDR1 is SGHVS and CDR2 is FNYEAQ. The germline V and J ends were trimmed by 1 base and 0 bases, with 7 bases remaining between them. The CDR3 length is 14 residues. The CDR3 reads CASSLGDISYEQYF. CDR3 sequence (DNA): TGTGCCAGCAGCTTAGGGGACATCTCCTACGAGCAGTACTTC.

V is TRBV7-2 and J is TRBJ1-2; 11 bases align to TRBD1. This CDR3 is 13 amino acids long. V lost 4 bases, J lost 8 bases, and 3 bases stayed unmatched. Germline CDR1 SGHTA, CDR2 FQGNSA. CDR3 in amino acids: CASSSGQGAGYTF. The DNA for the CDR3 is TGTGCCAGCAGCTCAGGACAGGGGGCCGGCTACACCTTC.

The genes are TRBV5-6 and TRBJ1-2; 7 bases fit TRBD1. The CDR3 runs 14 residues. V was clipped by 4 bases and J by 8 bases; unmatched bases: 11. Germline V gives CDR1 SGHDT, CDR2 YYEEEE. CDR3 loop: CASSLGTEELGYTF. The CDR3 DNA reads TGTGCCAGCAGCCTAGGGACAGAGGAGTTGGGCTACACCTTC.

The J gene is TRBJ2-7, the V gene TRBV27, with TRBD1 identical over 8 bases. CDR3 length equals 16 residues. J gave up 4 bases and V 2 bases, and 10 bases lay outside the gene matches. Germline lookup yields CDR1 MNHEY and CDR2 SMNVEV (reference sequence). The CDR3 sequence is CASSLHRQGPSYEQYF. CDR3 bases: TGTGCCAGCAGTTTACACAGACAGGGGCCATCGTACGAGCAGTACTTC.

The gene calls are TRBV7-9 and TRBJ2-7; D remains unclear. CDR1 SEHNR and CDR2 FQNEAQ come from the germline V gene (reference sequence). CDR3 length equals 12 residues. Trimming left V 6 bases short and J 3 bases short, with 9 bases between. The chain's CDR3 is CASSPQNYEQYF. CDR3 DNA sequence: TGTGCCAGCAGTCCACAGAACTACGAGCAGTACTTC. The whole variable domain, filled in from reference TRBV7-9 and TRBJ2-7, reads DTGVSQNPRHKITKRGQNVTFRCDPISEHNRLYWYRQTLGQGPEFLTYFQNEAQLEKSRLLSDRFSAERPKGSFSTLEIQRTEQGDSAMYLCASSPQNYEQYFGPGTRLTVT.

In this sample, this clone turned up once. The rearrangement uses TRBV5-1 and TRBJ2-3; 7 bases fit TRBD1. V shed 2 bases and J 4 bases; nucleotides not matched to a gene: 10. The CDR3 is 16 amino acids. Germline V lookup: CDR1 SGHRS, CDR2 YFSETQ. CDR3 sequence (DNA): TGCGCCAGCAGCTTAGGTCAGGGGGTACGAGCAGATACGCAGTATTTT. This sequence encodes CASSLGQGVRADTQYF.

The V call is TRBV2, the J call TRBJ1-2; 9 bases match TRBD1. Germline assignment: CDR1 SNHLY and CDR2 FYNNEI. The CDR3 has 15 residues. The V gene end was trimmed by 5 bases and the J gene end by 7 bases; junction bases not matched to a gene: 11. CDR3 sequence: CASSPRDRVSRGYTF. DNA for the CDR3: TGTGCCAGCAGTCCCCGGGACAGGGTTTCGCGTGGCTACACCTTC.